This T cell receptor (beta chain) is from a study of regulatory T cells in long-lasting Graves disease. Study context: Antithyroid drugs had been taken under 3 months by newly diagnosed Graves' patients. Study-wide findings and caveats: Under persistent disease, TRBV28, TRBJ1-2 and TRBJ2-5 were used preferentially.

Relying on iRepertoire HTBI primers and Arm-PCR of CDR3 regions, the team built TCR beta libraries. One entry per CDR3 protein results from TCRdb running MiXCR on the multiplex PCR reads. The top ten hold 9% to 15% of the sample, which has approximately 470,000 distinct CDR3 sequences, under 20% seen once. Germline assignment: CDR1 DFQATT and CDR2 SNEGSKA (reference sequence). Trimming cost V 6 bases and J 2 bases, with 13 bases left between them. This CDR3 spans 13 amino acids. Time point here: newly diagnosed GD, antithyroid drugs for less than 3 months. The TCR library was made from RNA extracted from PBMCs. This clonotype has a count of ten or more. The antigen is unknown. The same data also went into a second study, on T cells in Graves' hyperthyroidism and ophthalmopathy. That source reports: During a first-round RT-PCR of the TCR CDR3, the HTBI primer set was used.

The chain is built from TRBV20-1 and TRBJ1-1, with D possibly being TRBD1 (6 bases). The sequence derives from a man aged 40-49 years with Graves disease. Specimen: peripheral blood mononuclear cells (PBMCs), collected at new diagnosis, from a patient treated with antithyroid drugs. CDR3 sequence reads: CSALRGDNTEAFF. The CDR3 DNA reads as TGCAGTGCCCTCAGGGGTGACAACACTGAAGCTTTCTTT.